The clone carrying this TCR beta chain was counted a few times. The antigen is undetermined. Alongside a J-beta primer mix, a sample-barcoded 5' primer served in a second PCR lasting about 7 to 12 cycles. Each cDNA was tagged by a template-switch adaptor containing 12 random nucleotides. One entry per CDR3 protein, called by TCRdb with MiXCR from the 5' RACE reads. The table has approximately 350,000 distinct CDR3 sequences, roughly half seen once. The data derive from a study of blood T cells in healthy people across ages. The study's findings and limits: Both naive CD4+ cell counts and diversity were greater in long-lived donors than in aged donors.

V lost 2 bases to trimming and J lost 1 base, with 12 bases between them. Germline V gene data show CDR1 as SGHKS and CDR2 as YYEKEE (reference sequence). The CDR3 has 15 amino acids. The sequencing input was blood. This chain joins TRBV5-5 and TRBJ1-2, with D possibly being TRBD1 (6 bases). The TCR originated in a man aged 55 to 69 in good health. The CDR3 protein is CASSFQGSNNYGYTF. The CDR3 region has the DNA TGTGCCAGCAGCTTCCAGGGGAGTAATAACTATGGCTACACCTTC. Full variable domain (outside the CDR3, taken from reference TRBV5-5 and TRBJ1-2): DAGVTQSPTHLIKTRGQQVTLRCSPISGHKSVSWYQQVLGQGPQFIFQYYEKEERGRGNFPDRFSARQFPNYSSELNVNALLLGDSALYLCASSFQGSNNYGYTFGSGTRLTVV.